Here is one TCR beta chain with its context. V lost 1 base and J lost 10; bases outside the gene matches: 12. The CDR3 covers 18 residues. Germline values: CDR1 SGHTA, CDR2 FQGNSA. This sample stems from a study of blood T cell repertoires in COVID-19. Study context: Nucleic acid was either cDNA or gDNA, and it came from T cells, B-cell-depleted T cells, or PBMCs.

The table came from immunoSEQ multiplex PCR; TCRdb's copy has only in-frame clones and leaves some out. Among about 240,000 clones listed, about 80% were seen once. This rearrangement joins TRBV7-2 to TRBJ2-1, with 14 nucleotides matching TRBD2. The material sequenced was peripheral blood. This receptor was taken from a woman of 80 years or more with acute or convalescent COVID-19. The CDR3 is CASSLVPSGLAGGWEQFF. The CDR3 region has the DNA TGTGCCAGCAGCTTAGTACCCTCAGGACTAGCGGGGGGTTGGGAGCAGTTCTTC.